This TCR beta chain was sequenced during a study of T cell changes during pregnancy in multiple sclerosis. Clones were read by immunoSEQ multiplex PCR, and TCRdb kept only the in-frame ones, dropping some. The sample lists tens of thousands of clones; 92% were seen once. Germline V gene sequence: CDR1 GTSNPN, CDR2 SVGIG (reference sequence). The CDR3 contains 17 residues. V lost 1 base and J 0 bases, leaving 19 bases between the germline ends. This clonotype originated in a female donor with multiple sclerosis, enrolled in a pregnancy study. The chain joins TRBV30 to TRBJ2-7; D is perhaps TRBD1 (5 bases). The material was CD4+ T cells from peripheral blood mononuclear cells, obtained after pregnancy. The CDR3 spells CAWSAFDPRVSSYEQYF. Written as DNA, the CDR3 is TGTGCCTGGAGTGCATTTGACCCCAGGGTAAGCTCCTACGAGCAGTACTTC.